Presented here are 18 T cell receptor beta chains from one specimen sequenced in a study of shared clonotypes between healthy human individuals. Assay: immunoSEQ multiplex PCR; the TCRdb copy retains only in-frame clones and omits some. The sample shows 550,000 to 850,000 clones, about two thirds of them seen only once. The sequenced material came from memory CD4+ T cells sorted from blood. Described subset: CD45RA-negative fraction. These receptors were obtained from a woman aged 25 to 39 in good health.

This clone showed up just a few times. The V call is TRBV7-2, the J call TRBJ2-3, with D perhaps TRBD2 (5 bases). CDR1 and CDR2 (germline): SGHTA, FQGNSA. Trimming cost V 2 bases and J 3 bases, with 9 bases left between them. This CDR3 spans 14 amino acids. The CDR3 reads CASSLTGGTDTQYF. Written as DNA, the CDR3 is TGTGCCAGCAGCTTAACTGGAGGAACAGATACGCAGTATTTT.

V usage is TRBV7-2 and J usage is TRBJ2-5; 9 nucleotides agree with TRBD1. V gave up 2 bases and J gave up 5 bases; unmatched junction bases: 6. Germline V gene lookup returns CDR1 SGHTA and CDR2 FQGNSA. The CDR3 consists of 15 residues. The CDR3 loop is CASSLTGGFKETQYF. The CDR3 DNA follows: TGTGCCAGCAGCTTAACAGGGGGCTTTAAGGAGACCCAGTACTTC.

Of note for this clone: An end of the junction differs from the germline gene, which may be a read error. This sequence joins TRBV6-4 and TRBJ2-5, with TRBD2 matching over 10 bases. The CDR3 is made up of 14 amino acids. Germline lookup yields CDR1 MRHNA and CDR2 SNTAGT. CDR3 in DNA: TGTGCCAGCAGTGAAGTACACGATAGCGGGAGGCTCCACTTC. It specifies CASSEVHDSGRLHF.

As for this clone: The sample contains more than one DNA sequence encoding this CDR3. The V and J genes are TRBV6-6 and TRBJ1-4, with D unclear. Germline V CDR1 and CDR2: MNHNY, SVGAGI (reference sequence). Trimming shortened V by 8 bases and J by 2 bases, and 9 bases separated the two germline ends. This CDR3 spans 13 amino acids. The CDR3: CASSRSTNEKLFF. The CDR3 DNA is TGTGCCAGCTCCAGATCTACTAATGAAAAACTGTTTTTT.

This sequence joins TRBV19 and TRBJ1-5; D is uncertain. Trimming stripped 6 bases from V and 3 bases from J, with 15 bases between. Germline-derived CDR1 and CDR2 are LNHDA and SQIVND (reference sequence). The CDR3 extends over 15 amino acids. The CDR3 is CASSLTVGNNQPQHF. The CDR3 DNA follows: TGTGCCAGTAGCCTCACGGTGGGAAACAATCAGCCCCAGCATTTT.

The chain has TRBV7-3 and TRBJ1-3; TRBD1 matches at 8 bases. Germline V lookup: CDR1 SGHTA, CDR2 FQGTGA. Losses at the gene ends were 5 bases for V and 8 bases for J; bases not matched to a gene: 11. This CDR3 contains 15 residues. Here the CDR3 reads CASSRTGQGRDTIYF. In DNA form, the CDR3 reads TGTGCCAGCAGCCGAACAGGACAGGGTAGAGACACCATATATTTT.

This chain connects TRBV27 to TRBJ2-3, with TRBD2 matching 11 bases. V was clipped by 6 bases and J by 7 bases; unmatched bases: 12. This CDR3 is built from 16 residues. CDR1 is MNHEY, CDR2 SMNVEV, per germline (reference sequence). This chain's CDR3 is CASSHTSGRTRNTQYF. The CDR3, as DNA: TGTGCCAGCAGCCACACTAGCGGGAGAACGAGAAATACGCAGTATTTT.

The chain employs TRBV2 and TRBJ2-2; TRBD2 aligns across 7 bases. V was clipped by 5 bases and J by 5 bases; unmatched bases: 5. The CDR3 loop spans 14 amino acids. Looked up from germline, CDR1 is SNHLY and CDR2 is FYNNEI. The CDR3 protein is CASSRTSVTGELFF. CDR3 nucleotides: TGTGCCAGCAGTCGTACTAGCGTTACCGGGGAGCTGTTTTTT.

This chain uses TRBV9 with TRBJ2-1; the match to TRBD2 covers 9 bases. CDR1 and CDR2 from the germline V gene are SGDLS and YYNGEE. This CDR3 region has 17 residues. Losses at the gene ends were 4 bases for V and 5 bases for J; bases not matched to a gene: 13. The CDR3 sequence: CASSKRAGTSLDNEQFF. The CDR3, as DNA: TGTGCCAGCAGCAAGAGGGCCGGGACTAGCTTAGACAATGAGCAGTTCTTC.

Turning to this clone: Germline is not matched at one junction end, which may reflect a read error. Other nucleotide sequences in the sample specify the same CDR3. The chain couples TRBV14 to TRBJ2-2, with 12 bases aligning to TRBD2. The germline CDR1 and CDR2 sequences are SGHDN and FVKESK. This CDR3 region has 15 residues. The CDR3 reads CASRLAGAGTGELFF. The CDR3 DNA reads TGCGCCAGCAGACTAGCGGGAGCAGGGACCGGGGAGCTGTTTTTT.

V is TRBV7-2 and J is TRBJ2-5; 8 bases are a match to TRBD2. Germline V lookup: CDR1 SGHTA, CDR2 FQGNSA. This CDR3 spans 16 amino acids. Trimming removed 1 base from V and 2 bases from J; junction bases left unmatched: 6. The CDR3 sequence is CASSLGGSSGQETQYF. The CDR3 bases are TGTGCCAGCAGCTTAGGAGGTTCTAGCGGGCAAGAGACCCAGTACTTC.

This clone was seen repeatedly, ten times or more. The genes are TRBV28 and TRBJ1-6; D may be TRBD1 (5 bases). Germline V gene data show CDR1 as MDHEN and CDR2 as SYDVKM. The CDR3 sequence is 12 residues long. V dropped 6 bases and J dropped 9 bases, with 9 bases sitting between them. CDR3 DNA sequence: TGTGCCAGCAGCCGGACACCTTCACCCCTCCACTTT. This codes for CASSRTPSPLHF.

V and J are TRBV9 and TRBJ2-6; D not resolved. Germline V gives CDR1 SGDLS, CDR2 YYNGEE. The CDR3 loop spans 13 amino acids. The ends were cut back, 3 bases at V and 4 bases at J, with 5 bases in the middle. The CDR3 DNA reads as TGTGCCAGCAGCGCCACGGGGGCCAACGTCCTGACTTTC. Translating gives CASSATGANVLTF. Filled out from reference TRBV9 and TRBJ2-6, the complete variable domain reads DSGVTQTPKHLITATGQRVTLRCSPRSGDLSVYWYQQSLDQGLQFLIQYYNGEERAKGNILERFSAQQFPDLHSELNLSSLELGDSALYFCASSATGANVLTFGAGSRLTVL.

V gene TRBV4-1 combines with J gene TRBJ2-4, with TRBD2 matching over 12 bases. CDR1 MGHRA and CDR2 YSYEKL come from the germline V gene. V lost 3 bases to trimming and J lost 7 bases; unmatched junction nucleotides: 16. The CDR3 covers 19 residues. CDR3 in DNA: TGCGCCAGCAGCCATCTAGCGAGGACTAGCGGGAATTTCTGGAACATTCAGTACTTC. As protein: CASSHLARTSGNFWNIQYF.

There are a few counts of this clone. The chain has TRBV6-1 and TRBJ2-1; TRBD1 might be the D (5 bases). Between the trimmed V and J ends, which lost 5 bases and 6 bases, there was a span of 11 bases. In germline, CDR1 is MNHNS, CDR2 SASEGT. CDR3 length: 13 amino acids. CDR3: CASSSYRPNEQFF. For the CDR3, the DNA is TGTGCCAGCAGTTCCTACAGGCCCAATGAGCAGTTCTTC.

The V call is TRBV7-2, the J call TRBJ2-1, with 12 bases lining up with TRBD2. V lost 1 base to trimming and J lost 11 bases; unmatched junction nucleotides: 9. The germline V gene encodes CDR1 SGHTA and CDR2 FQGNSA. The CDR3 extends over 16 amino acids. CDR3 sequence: CASSLEVLAGGYKQFF. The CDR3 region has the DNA TGTGCCAGCAGCTTAGAGGTCCTAGCGGGGGGGTACAAGCAGTTCTTC.

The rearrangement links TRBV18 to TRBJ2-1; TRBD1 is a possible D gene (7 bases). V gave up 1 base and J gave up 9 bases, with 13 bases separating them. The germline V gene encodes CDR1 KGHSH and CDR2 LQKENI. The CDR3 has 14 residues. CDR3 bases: TGTGCCAGCTCACCACTCAGGGGGGACGGTGAGCAGTTCTTC. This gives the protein CASSPLRGDGEQFF.

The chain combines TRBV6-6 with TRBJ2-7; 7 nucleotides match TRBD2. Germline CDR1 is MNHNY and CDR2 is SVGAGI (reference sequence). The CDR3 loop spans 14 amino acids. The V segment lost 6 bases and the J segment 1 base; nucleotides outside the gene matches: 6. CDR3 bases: TGTGCCAGCAGGCTACTAGCGCTATCCTACGAGCAGTACTTC. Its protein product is CASRLLALSYEQYF.